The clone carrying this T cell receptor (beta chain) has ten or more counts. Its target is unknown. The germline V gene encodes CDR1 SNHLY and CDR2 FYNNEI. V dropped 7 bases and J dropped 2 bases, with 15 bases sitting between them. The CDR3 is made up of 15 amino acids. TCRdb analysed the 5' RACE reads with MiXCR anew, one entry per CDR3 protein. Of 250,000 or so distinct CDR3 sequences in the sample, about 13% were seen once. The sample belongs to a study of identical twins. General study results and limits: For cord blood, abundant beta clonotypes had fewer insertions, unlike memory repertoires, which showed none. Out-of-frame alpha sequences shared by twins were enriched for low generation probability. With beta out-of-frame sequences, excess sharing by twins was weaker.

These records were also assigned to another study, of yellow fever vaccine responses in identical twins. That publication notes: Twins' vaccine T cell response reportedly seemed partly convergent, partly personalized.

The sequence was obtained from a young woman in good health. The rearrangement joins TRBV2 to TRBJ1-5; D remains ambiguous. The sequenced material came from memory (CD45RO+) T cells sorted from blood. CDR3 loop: CASTEGRSGNQPQHF. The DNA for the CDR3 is TGTGCCAGCACAGAGGGTAGATCGGGCAATCAGCCCCAGCATTTT. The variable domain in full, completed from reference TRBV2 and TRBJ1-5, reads EPEVTQTPSHQVTQMGQEVILRCVPISNHLYFYWYRQILGQKVEFLVSFYNNEISEKSEIFDDQFSVERPDGSNFTLKIRSTKLEDSAMYFCASTEGRSGNQPQHFGDGTRLSIL.